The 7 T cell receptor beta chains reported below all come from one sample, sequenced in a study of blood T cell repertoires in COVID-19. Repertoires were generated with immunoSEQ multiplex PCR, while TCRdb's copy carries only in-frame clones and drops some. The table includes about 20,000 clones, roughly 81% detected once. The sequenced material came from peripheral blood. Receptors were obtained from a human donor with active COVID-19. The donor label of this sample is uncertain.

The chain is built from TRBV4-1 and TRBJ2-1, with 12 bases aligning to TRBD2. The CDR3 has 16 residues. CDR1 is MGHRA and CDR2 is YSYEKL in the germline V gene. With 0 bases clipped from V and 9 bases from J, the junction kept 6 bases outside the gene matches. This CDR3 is CASSQDQTSGSGEQFF. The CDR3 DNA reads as TGCGCCAGCAGCCAAGATCAGACTAGCGGGAGCGGTGAGCAGTTCTTC.

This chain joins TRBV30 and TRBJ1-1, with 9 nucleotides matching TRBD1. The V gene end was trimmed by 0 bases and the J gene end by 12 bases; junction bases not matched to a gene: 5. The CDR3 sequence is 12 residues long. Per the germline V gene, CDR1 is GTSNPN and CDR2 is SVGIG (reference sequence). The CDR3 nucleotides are TGTGCCTGGAGTGTACTGGACAGGGGAACTTTCTTT. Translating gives CAWSVLDRGTFF.

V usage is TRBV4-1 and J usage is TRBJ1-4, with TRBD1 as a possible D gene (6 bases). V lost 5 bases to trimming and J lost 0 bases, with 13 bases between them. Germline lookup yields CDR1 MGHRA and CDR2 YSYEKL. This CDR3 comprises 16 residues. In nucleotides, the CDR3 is TGCGCCAGCAGCAGGACAGCGGTTGCAACTAATGAAAAACTGTTTTTT. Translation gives CASSRTAVATNEKLFF.

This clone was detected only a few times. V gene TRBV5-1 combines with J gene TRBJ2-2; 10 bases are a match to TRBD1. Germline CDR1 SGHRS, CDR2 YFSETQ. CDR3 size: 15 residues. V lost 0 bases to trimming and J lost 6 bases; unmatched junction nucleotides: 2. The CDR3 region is CASSLVGTGAGELFF. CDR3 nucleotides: TGCGCCAGCAGCTTGGTTGGGACAGGGGCCGGGGAGCTGTTTTTT. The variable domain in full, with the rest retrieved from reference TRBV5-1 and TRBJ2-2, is KAGVTQTPRYLIKTRGQQVTLSCSPISGHRSVSWYQQTPGQGLQFLFEYFSETQRNKGNFPGRFSGRQFSNSRSEMNVSTLELGDSALYLCASSLVGTGAGELFFGEGSRLTVL.

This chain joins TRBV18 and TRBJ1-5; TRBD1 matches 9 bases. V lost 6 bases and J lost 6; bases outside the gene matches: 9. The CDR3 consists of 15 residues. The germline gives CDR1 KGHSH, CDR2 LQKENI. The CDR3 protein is CASSQRTGVGQPQHF. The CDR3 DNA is TGTGCCAGCTCCCAAAGGACAGGGGTGGGTCAGCCCCAGCATTTT.

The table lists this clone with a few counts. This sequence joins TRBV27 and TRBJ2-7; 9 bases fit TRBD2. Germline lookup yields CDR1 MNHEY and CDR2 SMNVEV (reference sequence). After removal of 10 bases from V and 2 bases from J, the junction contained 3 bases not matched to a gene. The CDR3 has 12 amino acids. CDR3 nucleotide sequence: TGTGCCACGGGACTAGCCGCCTACGAGCAGTACTTC. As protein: CATGLAAYEQYF.

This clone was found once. The CDR3 protein is CASSYRQPQETQYF. In DNA, the CDR3 is TGTGCCAGCAGTTACAGACAGCCCCAAGAGACCCAGTACTTC. This chain uses TRBV11-2 with TRBJ2-5; D is perhaps TRBD1 (5 bases). Trimming stripped 6 bases from V and 1 base from J, with 12 bases between. The CDR3 runs 14 residues. The germline V gene has CDR1 SGHAT and CDR2 FQNNGV.